These T cell receptor beta chains were read from a single sample in a study of T cell repertoires in cytomegalovirus infection. Each CDR3 protein is one row after TCRdb ran MiXCR on the reads. The data show around 530,000 distinct CDR3 sequences, approximately 26% seen once. Sequenced material: PBMCs. The origin of the receptors is a human donor in good health (CMV status not recorded). Some clones in this sample may be carry-over from other donors' samples. The CDR3 runs from the conserved cysteine through the conserved F or W. A D gene is named only where the DNA matches it firmly. Rows may omit the clone size; those that give it use once, few, many or a size class.

J: TRBJ2-5
V: TRBV7-6
D: TRBD2
size: NA
CDR3: CASSWLSGRALGETQYF
DNA: TGTGCCAGCAGTTGGTTGAGCGGGAGGGCCCTCGGAGAGACCCAGTACTTC

J: TRBJ2-3
V: TRBV12-3/TRBV12-4
D: NA
size: few
CDR3: CASSFFRGKNRDTQYF
DNA: TGTGCCAGCAGTTTTTTCAGGGGAAAAAACCGCGATACGCAGTATTTT

J: TRBJ2-1
V: TRBV10-3
D: NA
size: NA
CDR3: CAISEVNEQFF
DNA: TGTGCCATCAGTGAGGTGAACGAGCAGTTCTTC

J: TRBJ2-3
V: TRBV24-1
D: NA
size: NA
CDR3: CATSDPRQSTDTQYF
DNA: TGTGCCACCAGTGACCCCAGACAGAGCACAGATACGCAGTATTTT

J: TRBJ2-1
V: TRBV7-2
D: TRBD2
size: NA
CDR3: CASRRTSGSFYEQFF
DNA: TGTGCCAGCAGACGGACTAGCGGGAGTTTCTATGAGCAGTTCTTC

J: TRBJ2-3
V: TRBV7-9
D: TRBD2
size: few
CDR3: CASSPRGVTDTQYF
DNA: TGTGCCAGCAGCCCTCGGGGGGTGACAGATACGCAGTATTTT

J: TRBJ1-5
V: TRBV10-3
D: TRBD1
size: NA
CDR3: CAIRGQGVNQPQHF
DNA: TGTGCCATCAGGGGACAGGGGGTCAATCAGCCCCAGCATTTT

J: TRBJ2-1
V: TRBV12-3/TRBV12-4
D: NA
size: NA
CDR3: CASSFGPTEQFF
DNA: TGTGCCAGCAGTTTCGGGCCAACTGAGCAGTTCTTC

J: TRBJ1-4
V: TRBV6-2/TRBV6-3
D: TRBD1
size: few
CDR3: CASSYSTGQPRDSAELFF
DNA: TGTGCCAGCAGTTACTCGACGGGGCAGCCGAGGGACAGCGCGGAACTGTTTTTT

J: TRBJ2-5
V: TRBV19
D: NA
size: NA
CDR3: CASSPTVFETQYF
DNA: TGTGCCAGTAGCCCGACGGTGTTTGAGACCCAGTACTTC

J: TRBJ2-1
V: TRBV7-9
D: TRBD2
size: few
CDR3: CASSLARTSGSYNEQFF
DNA: TGTGCCAGCAGCTTAGCCCGGACTAGCGGCTCCTACAATGAGCAGTTCTTC

J: TRBJ2-5
V: TRBV20-1
D: TRBD1
size: NA
CDR3: CSAYEGQKETQYF
DNA: TGCAGTGCTTACGAGGGACAGAAAGAGACCCAGTACTTC

J: TRBJ2-2
V: TRBV5-6
D: TRBD2
size: few
CDR3: CASSYKMGLAGANTGELFF
DNA: TGTGCCAGCAGCTACAAGATGGGACTAGCGGGAGCGAACACCGGGGAGCTGTTTTTT

J: TRBJ2-1
V: TRBV12-5
D: TRBD1
size: few
CDR3: CASGVWTGSVGEQFF
DNA: TGTGCTAGTGGGGTATGGACAGGATCGGTCGGTGAGCAGTTCTTC

J: TRBJ2-3
V: TRBV6-5
D: NA
size: few
CDR3: CASSQQAGTDTQYF
DNA: TGTGCCAGCAGTCAACAGGCCGGCACAGATACGCAGTATTTT

J: TRBJ1-2
V: TRBV24-1
D: NA
size: NA
CDR3: CATSGSELNYGYTF
DNA: TGTGCCACCAGTGGGTCAGAGCTTAACTATGGCTACACCTTC

J: TRBJ1-3
V: TRBV25-1
D: NA
size: few
CDR3: CASSVGNLNSGNTIYF
DNA: TGTGCCAGCAGTGTCGGCAACTTGAACTCTGGAAACACCATATATTTT

J: TRBJ2-3
V: TRBV7-3
D: TRBD2
size: NA
CDR3: CASSTPPGLAGGLDTQYF
DNA: TGTGCCAGCAGCACACCCCCCGGACTAGCGGGAGGGTTAGATACGCAGTATTTT

J: TRBJ2-1
V: TRBV7-8
D: TRBD2
size: many
CDR3: CASSSGGNEQFF
DNA: TGTGCCAGCAGCTCGGGGGGGAATGAGCAGTTCTTC

J: TRBJ1-5
V: TRBV7-2
D: NA
size: many
CDR3: CASSLVGRNQPQHF
DNA: TGTGCCAGCAGCTTAGTGGGCCGTAATCAGCCCCAGCATTTT

J: TRBJ2-1
V: TRBV6-5
D: NA
size: NA
CDR3: CASSYGRATGYNEQFF
DNA: TGTGCCAGCAGTTACGGCCGGGCCACAGGCTACAATGAGCAGTTCTTC

J: TRBJ1-5
V: TRBV27
D: NA
size: NA
CDR3: CASSDGYSNQPQHF
DNA: TGTGCCAGCAGTGACGGGTATAGCAATCAGCCCCAGCATTTT

J: TRBJ2-3
V: TRBV20-1
D: NA
size: NA
CDR3: CSGSGAETDTQYF
DNA: TGCAGTGGTAGCGGAGCGGAGACAGATACGCAGTATTTT

J: TRBJ1-1
V: TRBV7-9
D: NA
size: few
CDR3: CASRGADTEAFF
DNA: TGTGCCAGCAGGGGGGCCGACACTGAAGCTTTCTTT

J: TRBJ2-2
V: TRBV28
D: NA
size: few
CDR3: CASSLFRGGGELFF
DNA: TGTGCCAGCAGTTTATTTCGGGGAGGCGGGGAGCTGTTTTTT

J: TRBJ1-6
V: TRBV4-1
D: NA
size: few
CDR3: CASSALGAYNSPLHF
DNA: TGCGCCAGTTCTGCCCTCGGGGCTTATAATTCACCCCTCCACTTT

J: TRBJ1-5
V: TRBV6-5
D: TRBD1
size: NA
CDR3: CASSMDRGNQPQHF
DNA: TGTGCCAGCAGTATGGACAGGGGAAATCAGCCCCAGCATTTT

J: TRBJ1-4
V: TRBV4-1
D: TRBD1
size: NA
CDR3: CASSPGTQGQGSEKLFF
DNA: TGCGCCAGCAGCCCAGGGACGCAGGGACAGGGGTCCGAAAAACTGTTTTTT

J: TRBJ2-2
V: TRBV11-2
D: NA
size: NA
CDR3: CASSLGTLSNTGELFF
DNA: TGTGCCAGCAGCTTAGGGACCCTCTCGAACACCGGGGAGCTGTTTTTT

J: TRBJ2-1
V: TRBV6-2/TRBV6-3
D: NA
size: NA
CDR3: CASSYSKAFIFF
DNA: TGTGCCAGCAGTTACTCGAAAGCCTTTATATTCTTC

J: TRBJ2-1
V: TRBV28
D: NA
size: few
CDR3: CASSLFDSPYNEQFF
DNA: TGTGCCAGCAGTTTATTTGATTCGCCCTACAATGAGCAGTTCTTC

J: TRBJ2-2
V: TRBV12-3/TRBV12-4
D: TRBD2
size: few
CDR3: CASRARLAGGRNTGELFF
DNA: TGTGCCAGCAGGGCGCGACTAGCGGGAGGGCGAAACACCGGGGAGCTGTTTTTT

J: TRBJ2-1
V: TRBV7-2
D: NA
size: few
CDR3: CASSRPGPWNEQFF
DNA: TGTGCCAGCAGCAGACCGGGACCTTGGAATGAGCAGTTCTTC

J: TRBJ2-2
V: TRBV5-6
D: TRBD1
size: NA
CDR3: CASSTTGTGRTGELFF
DNA: TGTGCCAGCAGCACAACCGGGACAGGGCGCACCGGGGAGCTGTTTTTT

J: TRBJ2-1
V: TRBV12-3/TRBV12-4
D: NA
size: NA
CDR3: CASSFRGVGEQFF
DNA: TGTGCCAGCAGTTTCAGGGGGGTTGGTGAGCAGTTCTTC

J: TRBJ1-1
V: TRBV29-1
D: TRBD1
size: NA
CDR3: CSVEWDRGTEAFF
DNA: TGCAGCGTTGAATGGGACAGGGGCACTGAAGCTTTCTTT

J: TRBJ1-5
V: TRBV4-1
D: NA
size: many
CDR3: CASSRWAGINQPQHF
DNA: TGCGCCAGCAGCCGCTGGGCGGGAATCAATCAGCCCCAGCATTTT

J: TRBJ1-1
V: TRBV6-1
D: NA
size: few
CDR3: CASRYRVENTEAFF
DNA: TGTGCCAGCAGGTACAGGGTTGAGAACACTGAAGCTTTCTTT

J: TRBJ2-1
V: TRBV12-3/TRBV12-4
D: NA
size: NA
CDR3: CASSQTNNEQFF
DNA: TGTGCCAGCAGCCAGACTAATAATGAGCAGTTCTTC